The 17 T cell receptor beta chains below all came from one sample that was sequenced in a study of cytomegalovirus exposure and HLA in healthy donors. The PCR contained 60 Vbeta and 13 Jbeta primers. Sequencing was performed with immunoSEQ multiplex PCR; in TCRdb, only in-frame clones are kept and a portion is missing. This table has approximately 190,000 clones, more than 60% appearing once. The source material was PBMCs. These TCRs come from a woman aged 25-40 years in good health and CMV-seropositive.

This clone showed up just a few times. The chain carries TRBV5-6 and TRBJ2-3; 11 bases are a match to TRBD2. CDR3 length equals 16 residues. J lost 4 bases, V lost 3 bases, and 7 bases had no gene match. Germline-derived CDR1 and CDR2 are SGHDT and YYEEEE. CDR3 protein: CASSSNLLAGADTQYF. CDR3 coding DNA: TGTGCCAGCAGCTCGAACCTACTAGCGGGAGCAGATACGCAGTATTTT.

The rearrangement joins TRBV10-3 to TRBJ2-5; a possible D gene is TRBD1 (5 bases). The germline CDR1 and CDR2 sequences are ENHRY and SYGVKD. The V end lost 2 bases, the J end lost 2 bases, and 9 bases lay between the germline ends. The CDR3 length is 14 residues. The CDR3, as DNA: TGTGCCATCAGTGAGAGGGGTTCTCAAGAGACCCAGTACTTC. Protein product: CAISERGSQETQYF.

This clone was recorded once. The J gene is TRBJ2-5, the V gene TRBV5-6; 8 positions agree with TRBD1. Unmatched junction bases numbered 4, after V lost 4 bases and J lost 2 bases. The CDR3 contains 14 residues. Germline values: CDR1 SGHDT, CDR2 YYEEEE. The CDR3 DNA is TGTGCCAGCAGCCCGGACAGGGTACAAGAGACCCAGTACTTC. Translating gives CASSPDRVQETQYF. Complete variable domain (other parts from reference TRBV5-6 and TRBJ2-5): DAGVTQSPTHLIKTRGQQVTLRCSPKSGHDTVSWYQQALGQGPQFIFQYYEEEERQRGNFPDRFSGHQFPNYSSELNVNALLLGDSALYLCASSPDRVQETQYFGPGTRLLVL.

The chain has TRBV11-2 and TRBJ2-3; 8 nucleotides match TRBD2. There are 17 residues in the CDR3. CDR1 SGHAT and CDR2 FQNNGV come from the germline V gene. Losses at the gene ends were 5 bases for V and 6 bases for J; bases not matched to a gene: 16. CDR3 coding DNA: TGTGCCAGCAGCCCCAATGCCGGGACTAGGGTCCCTGATACGCAGTATTTT. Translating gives CASSPNAGTRVPDTQYF.

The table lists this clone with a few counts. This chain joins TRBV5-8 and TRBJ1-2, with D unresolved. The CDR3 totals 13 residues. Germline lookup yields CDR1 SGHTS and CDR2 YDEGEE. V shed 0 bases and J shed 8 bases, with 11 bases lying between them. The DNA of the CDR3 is TGTGCCAGCAGCTTGGGAGTTTACTGGGGCTACACCTTC. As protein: CASSLGVYWGYTF.

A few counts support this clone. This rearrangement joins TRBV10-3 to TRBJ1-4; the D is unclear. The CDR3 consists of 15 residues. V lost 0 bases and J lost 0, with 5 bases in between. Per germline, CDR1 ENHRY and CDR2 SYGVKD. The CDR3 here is CAISESGATNEKLFF. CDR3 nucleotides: TGTGCCATCAGTGAGTCCGGGGCAACTAATGAAAAACTGTTTTTT.

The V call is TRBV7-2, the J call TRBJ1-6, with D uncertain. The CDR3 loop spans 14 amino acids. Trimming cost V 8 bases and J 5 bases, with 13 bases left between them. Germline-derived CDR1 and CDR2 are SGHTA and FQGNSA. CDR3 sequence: CASSLFGDNSPLHF. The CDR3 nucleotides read TGTGCCAGCTCCCTTTTCGGGGATAATTCACCCCTCCACTTT.

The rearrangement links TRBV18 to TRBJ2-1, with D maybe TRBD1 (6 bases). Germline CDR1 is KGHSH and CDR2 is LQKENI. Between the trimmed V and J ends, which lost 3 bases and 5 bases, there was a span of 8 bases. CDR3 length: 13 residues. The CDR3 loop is CASSPSGDNEQFF. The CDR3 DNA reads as TGTGCCAGCTCACCGTCAGGGGACAATGAGCAGTTCTTC.

Here the CDR3 DNA reads TGTGCCAGCAGCTCGGAGCTCGCAGGAAACACCATATATTTT. It is translated as CASSSELAGNTIYF. The chain is built from TRBV7-9 and TRBJ1-3; D unclear. The V gene's germline CDR1 is SEHNR and CDR2 FQNEAQ (reference sequence). Deletions cut 4 bases from V and 4 bases from J, with 11 bases between. The CDR3 loop spans 14 amino acids.

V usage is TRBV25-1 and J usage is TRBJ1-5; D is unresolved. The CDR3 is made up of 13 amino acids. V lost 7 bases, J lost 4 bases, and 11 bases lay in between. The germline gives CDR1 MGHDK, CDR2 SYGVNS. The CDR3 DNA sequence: TGTGCCAGCAAAACCCCGGGAAATCAGCCCCAGCATTTT. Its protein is CASKTPGNQPQHF.

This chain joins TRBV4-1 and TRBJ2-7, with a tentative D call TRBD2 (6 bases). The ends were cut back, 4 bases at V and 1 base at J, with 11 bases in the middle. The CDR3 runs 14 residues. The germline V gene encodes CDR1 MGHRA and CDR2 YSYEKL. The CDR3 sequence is CASSRGTSSYEQYF. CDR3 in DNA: TGCGCCAGCAGCCGCGGGACTTCGTCCTACGAGCAGTACTTC.

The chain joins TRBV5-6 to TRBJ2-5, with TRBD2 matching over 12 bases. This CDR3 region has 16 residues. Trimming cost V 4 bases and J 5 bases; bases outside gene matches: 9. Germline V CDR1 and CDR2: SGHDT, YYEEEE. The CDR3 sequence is CASSPLAGGLLETQYF. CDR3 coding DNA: TGTGCCAGCAGCCCTCTAGCGGGGGGGCTTCTGGAGACCCAGTACTTC.

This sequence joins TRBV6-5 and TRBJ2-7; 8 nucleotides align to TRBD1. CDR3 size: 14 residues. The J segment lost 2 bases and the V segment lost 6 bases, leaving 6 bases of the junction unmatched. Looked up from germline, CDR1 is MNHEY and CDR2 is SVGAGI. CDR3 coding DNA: TGTGCCAGCAGGGGACCGGACAGGGCCTACGAGCAGTACTTC. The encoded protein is CASRGPDRAYEQYF.

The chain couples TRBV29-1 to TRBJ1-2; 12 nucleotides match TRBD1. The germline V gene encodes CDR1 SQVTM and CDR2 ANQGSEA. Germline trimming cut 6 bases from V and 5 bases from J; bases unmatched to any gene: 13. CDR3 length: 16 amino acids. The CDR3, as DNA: TGCAGCGTGCCCGGGACAGGGGGCGAAGGGCTTTATGGCTACACCTTC. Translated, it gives CSVPGTGGEGLYGYTF.

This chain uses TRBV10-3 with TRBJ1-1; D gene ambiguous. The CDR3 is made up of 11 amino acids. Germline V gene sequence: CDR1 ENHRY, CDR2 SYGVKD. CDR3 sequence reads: CASKTSVEAFF. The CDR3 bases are TGTGCTTCCAAAACAAGCGTGGAAGCTTTCTTT.

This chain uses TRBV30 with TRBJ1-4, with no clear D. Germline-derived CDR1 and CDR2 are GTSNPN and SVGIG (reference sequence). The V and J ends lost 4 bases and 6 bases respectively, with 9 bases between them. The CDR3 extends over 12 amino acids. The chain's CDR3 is CAWNVLDEKLFF. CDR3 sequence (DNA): TGTGCCTGGAATGTACTGGATGAAAAACTGTTTTTT.

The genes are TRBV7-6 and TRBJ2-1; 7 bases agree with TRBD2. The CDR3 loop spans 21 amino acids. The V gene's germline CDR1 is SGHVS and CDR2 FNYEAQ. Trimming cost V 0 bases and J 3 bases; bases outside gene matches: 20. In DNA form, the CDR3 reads TGTGCCAGCAGCTTAGCAGGTTATATATCGGGAGGTTTGCCCGGCTACAATGAGCAGTTCTTC. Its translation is CASSLAGYISGGLPGYNEQFF.